The 9 T cell receptor beta chains presented below share a single source sample, sequenced in a study of regulatory T cells in long-lasting Graves disease. Time point: persistent/refractory GD, antithyroid drugs over 5 years with positive TRAb. RNA from PBMCs was the source of the TCR library. Researchers made TCR beta libraries by using iRepertoire HTBI primers and running Arm-PCR on CDR3 regions. One entry per CDR3 protein, called by TCRdb with MiXCR from the multiplex PCR reads. The repertoire holds 700,000 or so distinct CDR3 sequences, with about 32% as singletons. Source: peripheral blood mononuclear cells (PBMCs), taken when the disease was refractory, from a patient treated with antithyroid drugs. The receptors shown here come from a female donor with Graves disease.

V and J are TRBV29-1 and TRBJ1-1; D is unresolved. Trimming removed 4 bases from V and 8 bases from J, with 11 bases in between. Looked up from germline, CDR1 is SQVTM and CDR2 is ANQGSEA. The CDR3 contains 11 residues. The CDR3 DNA is TGCAGCGTTGCTGACGGAAGGGAAGCTTTCTTT. This sequence encodes CSVADGREAFF.

This clonotype was observed a few times. The chain carries TRBV5-1 and TRBJ1-2; D is ambiguous. The CDR3 is made up of 13 amino acids. Trimming shortened V by 2 bases and J by 5 bases, and 10 bases separated the two germline ends. Germline-derived CDR1 and CDR2 are SGHRS and YFSETQ. Written as DNA, the CDR3 is TGCGCCAGCAGCTTCGCAGATTTTTATGGCTACACCTTC. Residues: CASSFADFYGYTF.

V usage is TRBV5-6 and J usage is TRBJ2-7; D ambiguous. Trimming took 4 bases from V and 4 from J, leaving 9 bases between them. Germline loops: CDR1 SGHDT, CDR2 YYEEEE. The CDR3 is made up of 12 amino acids. The CDR3 DNA reads as TGTGCCAGCAGCCGAGAAAGGTACGAGCAGTACTTC. Translation: CASSRERYEQYF.

The genes are TRBV19 and TRBJ2-5; TRBD1 aligns across 9 bases. The germline gives CDR1 LNHDA, CDR2 SQIVND (reference sequence). CDR3 length equals 15 residues. The ends lost 5 bases at V and 1 base at J; junction bases unmatched: 5. The CDR3 DNA sequence: TGTGCCAGTAGTCCCGGGACAGGGCCCCAAGAGACCCAGTACTTC. It is translated as CASSPGTGPQETQYF.

This chain connects TRBV11-2 to TRBJ1-5, with 7 bases aligning to TRBD1. The CDR3 sequence is 14 residues long. Germline CDR1 SGHAT, CDR2 FQNNGV. V shed 4 bases, J shed 3 bases, and the junction held 3 bases outside the gene matches. The CDR3 loop is CASSYTGVNQPQHF. For the CDR3, the DNA is TGTGCCAGCAGCTATACAGGGGTCAATCAGCCCCAGCATTTT.

This chain joins TRBV6-1 and TRBJ2-3, with 12 bases lining up with TRBD2. V shed 6 bases, J shed 5 bases, and the junction held 12 bases outside the gene matches. Germline CDR1 MNHNS, CDR2 SASEGT. The CDR3 has 17 amino acids. CDR3 sequence (DNA): TGTGCCAGCAGAGGGGAGACTAGCGGGAGAATTGGAGATACGCAGTATTTT. Protein: CASRGETSGRIGDTQYF.

The chain joins TRBV6-6 to TRBJ2-7; 7 bases map to TRBD2. Germline CDR1 reads MNHNY; CDR2 reads SVGAGI (reference sequence). The CDR3 consists of 15 residues. V lost 0 bases to trimming and J lost 3 bases; unmatched junction nucleotides: 5. The DNA for the CDR3 is TGTGCCAGCAGTTACTCGGGGGGGGAGGGCTACGAGCAGTACTTC. It codes for CASSYSGGEGYEQYF.

This clonotype appeared once. This may arise from a read error, as a much more abundant clone is one base away. V gene TRBV7-2 combines with J gene TRBJ2-5; D perhaps matches TRBD2 (6 bases). The germline V and J ends were trimmed by 5 bases and 1 base, with 17 bases remaining between them. There are 16 residues in the CDR3. The germline gives CDR1 SGHTA, CDR2 FQGNSA. The CDR3 nucleotides are TGTGCCAGCAGCGCCGGGGGACCAGCCATCCAAGAGACCCAGTACTTC. Its protein product is CASSAGGPAIQETQYF.

The rearrangement links TRBV6-2 or TRBV6-3 to TRBJ2-5; 9 positions match TRBD1. Trimming at V came to 0 bases and at J to 4 bases, leaving 12 bases not matched to a gene. The germline V gene has CDR1 MNHEY and CDR2 SVGEGT. The CDR3 runs 18 residues. The CDR3 here is CASSYSPSGQGMAETQYF. The CDR3 bases are TGTGCCAGCAGTTACTCACCCTCGGGACAGGGAATGGCAGAGACCCAGTACTTC.